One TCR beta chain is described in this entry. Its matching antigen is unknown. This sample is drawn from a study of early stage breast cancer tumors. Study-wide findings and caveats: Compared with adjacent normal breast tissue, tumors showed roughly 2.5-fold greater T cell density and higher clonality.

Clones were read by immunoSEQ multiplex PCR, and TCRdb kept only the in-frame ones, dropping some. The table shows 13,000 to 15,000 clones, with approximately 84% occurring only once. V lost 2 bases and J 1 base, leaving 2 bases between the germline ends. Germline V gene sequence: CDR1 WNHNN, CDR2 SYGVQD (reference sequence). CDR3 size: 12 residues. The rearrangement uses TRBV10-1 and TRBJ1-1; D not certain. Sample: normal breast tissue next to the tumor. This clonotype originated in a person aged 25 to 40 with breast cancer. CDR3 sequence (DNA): TGCGCCAGCAGTGAGGGGAACACTGAAGCTTTCTTT. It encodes CASSEGNTEAFF.